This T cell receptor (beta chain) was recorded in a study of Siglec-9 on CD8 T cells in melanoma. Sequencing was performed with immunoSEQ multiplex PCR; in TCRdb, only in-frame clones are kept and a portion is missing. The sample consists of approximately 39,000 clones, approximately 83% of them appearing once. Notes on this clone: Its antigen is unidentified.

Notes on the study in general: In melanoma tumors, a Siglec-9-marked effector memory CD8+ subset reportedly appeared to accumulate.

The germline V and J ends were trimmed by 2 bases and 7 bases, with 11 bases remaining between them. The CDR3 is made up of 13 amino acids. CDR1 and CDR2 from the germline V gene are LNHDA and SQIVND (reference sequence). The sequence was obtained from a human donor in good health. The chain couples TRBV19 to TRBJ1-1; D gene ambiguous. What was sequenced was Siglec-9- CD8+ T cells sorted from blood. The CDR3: CASSIPGRSEAFF. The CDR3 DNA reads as TGTGCCAGTAGTATACCCGGACGGAGTGAAGCTTTCTTT.